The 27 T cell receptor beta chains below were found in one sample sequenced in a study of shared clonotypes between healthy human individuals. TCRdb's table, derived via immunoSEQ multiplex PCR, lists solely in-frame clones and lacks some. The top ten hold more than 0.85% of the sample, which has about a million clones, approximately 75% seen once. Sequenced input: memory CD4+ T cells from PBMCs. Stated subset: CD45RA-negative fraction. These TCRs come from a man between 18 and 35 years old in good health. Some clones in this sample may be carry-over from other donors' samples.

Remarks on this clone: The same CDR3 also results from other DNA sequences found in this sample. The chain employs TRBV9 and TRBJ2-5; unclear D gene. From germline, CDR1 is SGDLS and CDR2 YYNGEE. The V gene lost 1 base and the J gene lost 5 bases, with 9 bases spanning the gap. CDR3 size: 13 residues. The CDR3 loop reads CASSVSLRETQYF. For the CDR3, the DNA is TGTGCCAGCAGCGTATCGTTAAGGGAGACCCAGTACTTC.

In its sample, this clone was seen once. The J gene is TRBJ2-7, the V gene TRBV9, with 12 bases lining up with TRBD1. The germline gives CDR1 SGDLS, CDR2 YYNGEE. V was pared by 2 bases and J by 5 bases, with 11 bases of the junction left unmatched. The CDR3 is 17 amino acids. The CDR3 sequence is CASSVGTGGFYSDEQYF. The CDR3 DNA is TGTGCCAGCAGCGTGGGGACAGGGGGCTTTTACTCGGACGAGCAGTACTTC.

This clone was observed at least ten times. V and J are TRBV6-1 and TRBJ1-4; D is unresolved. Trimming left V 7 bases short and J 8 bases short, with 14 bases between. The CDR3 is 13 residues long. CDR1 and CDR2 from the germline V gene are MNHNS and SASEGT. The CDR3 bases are TGTGCCAGCATAGACCCTGGCGACGAAAAACTGTTTTTT. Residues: CASIDPGDEKLFF.

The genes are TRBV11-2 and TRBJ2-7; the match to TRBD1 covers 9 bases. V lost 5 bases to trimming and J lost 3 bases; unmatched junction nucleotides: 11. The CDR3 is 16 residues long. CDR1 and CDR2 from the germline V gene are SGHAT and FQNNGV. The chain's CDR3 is CASSPLSGQGFYEQYF. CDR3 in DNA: TGTGCCAGCAGCCCCTTATCGGGACAGGGTTTCTACGAGCAGTACTTC.

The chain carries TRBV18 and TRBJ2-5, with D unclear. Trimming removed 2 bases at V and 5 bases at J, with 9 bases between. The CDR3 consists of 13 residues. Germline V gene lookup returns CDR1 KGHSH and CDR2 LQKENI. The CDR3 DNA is TGTGCCAGCTCACCATTCGGGTCGGAGACCCAGTACTTC. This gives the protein CASSPFGSETQYF. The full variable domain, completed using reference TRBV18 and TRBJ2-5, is NAGVMQNPRHLVRRRGQEARLRCSPMKGHSHVYWYRQLPEEGLKFMVYLQKENIIDESGMPKERFSAEFPKEGPSILRIQQVVRGDSAAYFCASSPFGSETQYFGPGTRLLVL.

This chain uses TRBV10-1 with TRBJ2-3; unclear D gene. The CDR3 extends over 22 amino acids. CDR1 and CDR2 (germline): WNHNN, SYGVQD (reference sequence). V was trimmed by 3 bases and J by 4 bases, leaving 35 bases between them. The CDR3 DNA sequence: TGCGCCAGCAGTGACATCCCCCTAAACATACAGAGCCCCCACCCTCTCCCAGATACGCAGTATTTT. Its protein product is CASSDIPLNIQSPHPLPDTQYF.

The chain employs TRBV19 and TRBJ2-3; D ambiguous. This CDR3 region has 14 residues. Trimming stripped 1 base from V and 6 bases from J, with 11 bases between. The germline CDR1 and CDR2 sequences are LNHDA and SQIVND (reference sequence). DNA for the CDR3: TGTGCCAGTAGTATAGGACTTCTGGGGGATACGCAGTATTTT. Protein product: CASSIGLLGDTQYF.

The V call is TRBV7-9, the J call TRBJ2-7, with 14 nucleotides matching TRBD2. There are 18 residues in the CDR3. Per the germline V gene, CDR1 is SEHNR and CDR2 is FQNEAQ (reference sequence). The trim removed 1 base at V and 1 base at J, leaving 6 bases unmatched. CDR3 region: CASSLGGTSGSVSYEQYF. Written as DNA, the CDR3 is TGTGCCAGCAGCTTAGGGGGGACTAGCGGGAGTGTTTCCTACGAGCAGTACTTC.

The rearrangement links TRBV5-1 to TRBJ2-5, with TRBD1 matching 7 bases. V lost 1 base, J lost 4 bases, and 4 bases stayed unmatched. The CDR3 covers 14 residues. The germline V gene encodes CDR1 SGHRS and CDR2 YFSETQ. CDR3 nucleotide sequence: TGCGCCAGCAGCTTGACAGGGGCGGGAGAGACCCAGTACTTC. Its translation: CASSLTGAGETQYF.

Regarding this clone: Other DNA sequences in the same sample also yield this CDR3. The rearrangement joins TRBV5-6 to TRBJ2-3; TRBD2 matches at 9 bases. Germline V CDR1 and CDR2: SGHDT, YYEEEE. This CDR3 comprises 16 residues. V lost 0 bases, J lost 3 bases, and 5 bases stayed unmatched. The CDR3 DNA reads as TGTGCCAGCAGCTTGGTTAGCGGGAGTGGAACAGATACGCAGTATTTT. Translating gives CASSLVSGSGTDTQYF.

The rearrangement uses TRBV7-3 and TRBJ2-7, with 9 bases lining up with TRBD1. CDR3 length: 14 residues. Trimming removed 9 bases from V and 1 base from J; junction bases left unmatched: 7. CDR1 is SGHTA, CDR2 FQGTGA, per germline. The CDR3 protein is CARGSGTGSYEQYF. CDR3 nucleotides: TGTGCCAGGGGGTCCGGGACAGGGTCCTACGAGCAGTACTTC.

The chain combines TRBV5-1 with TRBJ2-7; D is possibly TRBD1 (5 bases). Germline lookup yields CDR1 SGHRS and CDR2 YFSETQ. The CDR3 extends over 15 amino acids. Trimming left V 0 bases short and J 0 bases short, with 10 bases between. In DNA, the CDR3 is TGCGCCAGCAGCTTGGGTGCTCAGGGCTCCTACGAGCAGTACTTC. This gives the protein CASSLGAQGSYEQYF.

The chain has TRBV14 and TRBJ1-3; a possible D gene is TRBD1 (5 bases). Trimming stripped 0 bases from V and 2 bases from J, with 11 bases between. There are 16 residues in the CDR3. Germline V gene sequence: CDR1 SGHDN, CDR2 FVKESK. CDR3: CASSQDLVGAGNTIYF. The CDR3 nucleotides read TGTGCCAGCAGCCAAGATTTGGTAGGGGCTGGAAACACCATATATTTT.

The CDR3 DNA sequence: TGTGCCAGTAGTGCCCCGAGGACTAGCGGGTACTACGAGCAGTACTTC. This translates into CASSAPRTSGYYEQYF. The genes are TRBV19 and TRBJ2-7, with 11 bases that match TRBD2. Germline trimming cut 5 bases from V and 3 bases from J; bases unmatched to any gene: 9. Looked up from germline, CDR1 is LNHDA and CDR2 is SQIVND (reference sequence). The CDR3 has 16 residues.

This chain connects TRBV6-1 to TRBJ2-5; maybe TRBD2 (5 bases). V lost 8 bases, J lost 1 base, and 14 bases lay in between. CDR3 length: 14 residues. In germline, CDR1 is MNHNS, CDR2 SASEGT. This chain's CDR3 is CASRPGLPQETQYF. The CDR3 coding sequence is TGTGCCAGCCGTCCGGGGTTGCCCCAAGAGACCCAGTACTTC.

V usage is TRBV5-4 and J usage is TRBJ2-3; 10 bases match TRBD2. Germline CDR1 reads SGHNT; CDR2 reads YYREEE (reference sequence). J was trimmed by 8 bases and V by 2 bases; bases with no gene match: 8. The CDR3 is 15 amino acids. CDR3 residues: CASSLAAGGRGTQYF. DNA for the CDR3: TGTGCCAGCAGCTTAGCAGCGGGAGGGCGGGGTACGCAGTATTTT.

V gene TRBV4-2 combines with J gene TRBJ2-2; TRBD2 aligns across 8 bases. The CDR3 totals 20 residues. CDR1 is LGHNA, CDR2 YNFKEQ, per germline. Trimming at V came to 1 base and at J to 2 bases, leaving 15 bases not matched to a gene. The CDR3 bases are TGTGCCAGCAGCCAAGGATCGAGCGGGAGAGGGGGGGTTAACACCGGGGAGCTGTTTTTT. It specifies CASSQGSSGRGGVNTGELFF.

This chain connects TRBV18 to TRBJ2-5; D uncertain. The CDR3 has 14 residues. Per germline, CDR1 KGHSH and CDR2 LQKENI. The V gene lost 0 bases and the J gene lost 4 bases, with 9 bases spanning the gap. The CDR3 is CASSPPGMAETQYF. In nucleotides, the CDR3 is TGTGCCAGCTCACCACCGGGGATGGCAGAGACCCAGTACTTC.

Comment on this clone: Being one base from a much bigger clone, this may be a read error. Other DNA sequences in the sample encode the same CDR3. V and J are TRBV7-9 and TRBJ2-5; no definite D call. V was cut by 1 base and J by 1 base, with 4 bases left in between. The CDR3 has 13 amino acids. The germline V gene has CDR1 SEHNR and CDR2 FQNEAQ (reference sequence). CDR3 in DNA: TGTGCCAGCAGCTTAGGGGGCCAAGAGACCCAGTACTTC. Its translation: CASSLGGQETQYF. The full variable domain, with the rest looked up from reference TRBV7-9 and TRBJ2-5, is DTGVSQNPRHKITKRGQNVTFRCDPISEHNRLYWYRQTLGQGPEFLTYFQNEAQLEKSRLLSDRFSAERPKGSFSTLEIQRTEQGDSAMYLCASSLGGQETQYFGPGTRLLVL.

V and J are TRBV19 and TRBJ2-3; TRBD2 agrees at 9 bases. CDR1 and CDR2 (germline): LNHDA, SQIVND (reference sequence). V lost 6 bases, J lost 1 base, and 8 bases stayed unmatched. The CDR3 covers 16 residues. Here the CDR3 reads CASSPTSGGGTDTQYF. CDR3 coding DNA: TGTGCCAGTAGCCCGACTAGCGGAGGTGGCACAGATACGCAGTATTTT. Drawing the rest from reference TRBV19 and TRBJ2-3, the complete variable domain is DGGITQSPKYLFRKEGQNVTLSCEQNLNHDAMYWYRQDPGQGLRLIYYSQIVNDFQKGDIAEGYSVSREKKESFPLTVTSAQKNPTAFYLCASSPTSGGGTDTQYFGPGTRLTVL.

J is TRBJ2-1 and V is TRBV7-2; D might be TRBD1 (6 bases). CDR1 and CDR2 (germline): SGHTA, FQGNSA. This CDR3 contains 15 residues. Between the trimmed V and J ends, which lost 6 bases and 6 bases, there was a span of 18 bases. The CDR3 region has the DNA TGTGCCAGCAGGTTACAGGGAACAACTCCCAATGAGCAGTTCTTC. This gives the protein CASRLQGTTPNEQFF.

CDR3 sequence reads: CASSLGQGRLNTEAFF. The CDR3 coding sequence is TGTGCCAGCAGCTTGGGGCAAGGCAGGCTGAACACTGAAGCTTTCTTT. V gene TRBV5-8 combines with J gene TRBJ1-1; D remains ambiguous. The CDR3 is 16 amino acids. The V end was cut by 0 bases, the J end by 0 bases, with 12 bases between. Per germline, CDR1 SGHTS and CDR2 YDEGEE.

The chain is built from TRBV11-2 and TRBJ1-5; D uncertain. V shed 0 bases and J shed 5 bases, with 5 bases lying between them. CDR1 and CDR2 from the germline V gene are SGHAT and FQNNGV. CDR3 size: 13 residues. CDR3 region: CASSLDRYQPQHF. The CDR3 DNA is TGTGCCAGCAGCTTAGACCGATATCAGCCCCAGCATTTT.

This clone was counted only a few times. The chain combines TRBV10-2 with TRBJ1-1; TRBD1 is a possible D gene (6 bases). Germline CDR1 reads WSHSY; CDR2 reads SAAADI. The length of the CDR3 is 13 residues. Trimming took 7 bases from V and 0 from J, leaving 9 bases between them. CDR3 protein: CASMGGVNTEAFF. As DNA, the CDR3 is TGCGCCAGCATGGGGGGCGTGAACACTGAAGCTTTCTTT.

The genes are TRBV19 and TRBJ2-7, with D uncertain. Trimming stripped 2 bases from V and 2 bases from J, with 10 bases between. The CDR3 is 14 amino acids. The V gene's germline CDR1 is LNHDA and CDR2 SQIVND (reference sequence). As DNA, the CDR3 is TGTGCCAGTAGTATAAACTCCAGAGCCTACGAGCAGTACTTC. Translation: CASSINSRAYEQYF.

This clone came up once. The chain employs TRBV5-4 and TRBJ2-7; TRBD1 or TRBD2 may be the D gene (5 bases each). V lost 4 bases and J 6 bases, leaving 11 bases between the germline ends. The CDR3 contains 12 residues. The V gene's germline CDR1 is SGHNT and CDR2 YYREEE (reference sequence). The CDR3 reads CASSLGTGEQYF. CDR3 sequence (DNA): TGTGCCAGCAGCCTTGGGACGGGCGAGCAGTACTTC.

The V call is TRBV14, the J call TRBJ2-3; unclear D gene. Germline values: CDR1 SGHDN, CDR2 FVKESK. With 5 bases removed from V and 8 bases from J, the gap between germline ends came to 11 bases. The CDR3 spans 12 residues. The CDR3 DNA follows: TGTGCCAGCAGCGTAAGGACGGGTACGCAGTATTTT. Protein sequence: CASSVRTGTQYF.